This T cell receptor beta chain was recorded in a study of PD-1 blockade in classical Hodgkin lymphoma. For this clone: Antigen unknown.

Every single patient, without exception, relapsed after autologous stem cell transplantation, and brentuximab vedotin exposure varied. It was by magnetic negative selection that CD4+ T cells were purified from thawed PBMCs. Clones were sequenced by immunoSEQ multiplex PCR, and TCRdb holds only the in-frame ones, with some missing. The repertoire holds approximately 8,200 clones, with 65% to 85% as singletons. General study findings and limits: The CD4+ diversity rise by C4D1 was clearest in complete responders.

This TCR came from a human donor with classical Hodgkin lymphoma. This sample comprised CD4+ T cells from blood, obtained at baseline.

DNA of the CDR3: TGTGCCAGCAGCGTAGGTCAGGGGTCGAACACCGGGGAGCTGTTTTTT. Amino acid sequence: CASSVGQGSNTGELFF. This chain links TRBV9 with TRBJ2-2; possible D gene TRBD1, 6 bases. Between the trimmed V and J ends, which lost 0 bases and 0 bases, there was a span of 9 bases. This CDR3 is built from 16 residues. Germline CDR1 reads SGDLS; CDR2 reads YYNGEE. Based on the CDR3 plus reference TRBV9 and TRBJ2-2, the full variable domain is DSGVTQTPKHLITATGQRVTLRCSPRSGDLSVYWYQQSLDQGLQFLIQYYNGEERAKGNILERFSAQQFPDLHSELNLSSLELGDSALYFCASSVGQGSNTGELFFGEGSRLTVL.